This TCR beta chain was identified in a study of CD8 T cells in Susac syndrome. CDR1 and CDR2 (germline): SGDLS, YYNGEE. This CDR3 region has 13 residues. V was shortened by 1 base and J by 3 bases, with 8 bases between the two germline ends. Bulk CD8+ and CD4+ cells came from magnetic negative isolation; CD8+ TEMRA by FACS. Reverse transcription used roughly 0.45 to 1 ug RNA and random hexamers. The immunoSEQ assay covered 54 Vbeta and 13 Jbeta segments for CDR3. TCRdb re-called the immunoSEQ multiplex PCR reads through MiXCR, storing one row per CDR3 protein. Among 150,000 or so distinct CDR3 sequences listed, roughly 94% were seen once.

The source is a human donor with multiple sclerosis. The sample was CD8+ T cells from PBMCs. V usage is TRBV9 and J usage is TRBJ2-7; the D gene could be TRBD1 or TRBD2 (6 bases each). CDR3 DNA: TGTGCCAGCAGCGTAAAGGGGGGCTACGAGCAGTACTTC. Its translation: CASSVKGGYEQYF.